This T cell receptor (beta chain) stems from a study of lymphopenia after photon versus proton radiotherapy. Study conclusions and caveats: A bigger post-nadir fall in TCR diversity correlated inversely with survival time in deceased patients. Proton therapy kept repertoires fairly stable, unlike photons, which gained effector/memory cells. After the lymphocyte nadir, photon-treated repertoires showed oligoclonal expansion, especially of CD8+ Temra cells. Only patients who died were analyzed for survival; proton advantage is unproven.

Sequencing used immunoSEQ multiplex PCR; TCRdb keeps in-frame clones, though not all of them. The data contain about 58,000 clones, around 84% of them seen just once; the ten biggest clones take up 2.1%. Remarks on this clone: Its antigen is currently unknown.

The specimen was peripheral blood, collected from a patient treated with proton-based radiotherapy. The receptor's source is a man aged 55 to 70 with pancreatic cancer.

The CDR3 here is CASSFLAGRGDTQYF. CDR3 nucleotides: TGTGCCAGCAGCTTTTTAGCGGGACGTGGAGATACGCAGTATTTT. This chain links TRBV7-2 with TRBJ2-3; 8 nucleotides agree with TRBD2. Germline-derived CDR1 and CDR2 are SGHTA and FQGNSA. CDR3 length: 15 amino acids. V was pared by 3 bases and J by 5 bases, with 7 bases of the junction left unmatched.